The sequence of this T cell receptor beta chain was determined in a study of blood T cells in healthy people across ages. Through a sample-barcoded 5' primer and a J-beta primer mix, a second PCR was run for roughly 7 to 12 cycles. Samples each returned at least 2.5 million CDR3-containing paired-end reads. MiXCR, run by TCRdb on the 5' RACE reads, gives a single entry per CDR3 protein. The data show approximately 690,000 distinct CDR3 sequences, over 40% seen once. Trimming stripped 7 bases from V and 3 bases from J, with 20 bases between. In germline, CDR1 is SGDLS, CDR2 YYNGEE. The CDR3 totals 15 residues.

The TCR originated in a man at least 80 years old in good health. Sequenced: blood. J is TRBJ2-7 and V is TRBV9; D possibly corresponds to TRBD1 (5 bases). CDR3 amino acids: CASAQNQGSVYEQYF. In DNA, the CDR3 is TGTGCCAGCGCCCAAAACCAGGGCAGCGTCTACGAGCAGTACTTC.